The following is a TCR beta chain sequence with its context. Antigen unknown. The record originates from a study of OX40 agonist ivuxolimab in advanced cancers. Study in general: An anti-OX40 (CD134) antibody with agonistic activity, ivuxolimab, was administered to patients. Three patients, one with hepatocellular carcinoma and two with cutaneous melanoma, responded partially.

The CDR3 extends over 14 amino acids. Per the germline V gene, CDR1 is MNHEY and CDR2 is SVGAGI. Trimming removed 9 bases at V and 5 bases at J, with 19 bases between. General observations from the study: Compared with CD4+, CD8+ T cells on average had more expanded clones.

Autoimmune disease history or systemic immunosuppression barred patients. Using immunoSEQ multiplex PCR, the repertoire was profiled, and TCRdb retains in-frame clones only, with some absent. The data contain just over 95,000 clones, around 87% of them seen just once; the ten biggest clones take up under 0.2%. This receptor was identified in an adult with an advanced solid tumor such as melanoma, head and neck, liver or kidney cancer. This chain joins TRBV6-5 and TRBJ2-5; D perhaps matches TRBD1 (7 bases). Material: CD4+ or CD8+ T cells sorted from blood, obtained in a trial of the OX40 agonist ivuxolimab. The CDR3 sequence: CASGGRQGRETQYF. The CDR3 DNA follows: TGTGCCAGTGGAGGGAGACAGGGACGGGAGACCCAGTACTTC.